Below, 10 T cell receptor beta chains from the same sample are listed, as sequenced in a study of cytomegalovirus exposure and HLA in healthy donors. The PCR ran on 60 Vbeta and 13 Jbeta primers. Using immunoSEQ multiplex PCR, the repertoire was profiled, and TCRdb retains in-frame clones only, with some absent. Of 60,000 to 85,000 clones listed, 78% are singletons. The sample taken for sequencing was PBMCs. These receptors originate from a man aged 35 to 55 in good health and CMV-seronegative.

The J gene is TRBJ1-2, the V gene TRBV19; the D is unclear. The CDR3 totals 15 residues. CDR1 and CDR2 from the germline V gene are LNHDA and SQIVND (reference sequence). The germline V and J ends were trimmed by 3 bases and 1 base, with 12 bases remaining between them. CDR3 region: CASSISTSVNYGYTF. The DNA for the CDR3 is TGTGCCAGTAGTATTTCCACTAGTGTTAACTATGGCTACACCTTC.

The V call is TRBV5-1, the J call TRBJ2-7; the match to TRBD2 covers 9 bases. Looked up from germline, CDR1 is SGHRS and CDR2 is YFSETQ. The V segment lost 3 bases and the J segment 5 bases; nucleotides outside the gene matches: 6. The CDR3 has 14 residues. The CDR3 loop reads CASSSIAGEHEQYF. The CDR3 nucleotides read TGCGCCAGCAGCTCGATAGCGGGAGAGCACGAGCAGTACTTC.

This rearrangement joins TRBV19 to TRBJ2-6; D not certain. The CDR3 length is 15 residues. The V gene lost 4 bases and the J gene lost 0 bases, with 7 bases spanning the gap. Germline CDR1 and CDR2: LNHDA and SQIVND (reference sequence). The CDR3 coding sequence is TGTGCCAGTAGTAGTTATTCCTCTGGGGCCAACGTCCTGACTTTC. It translates to CASSSYSSGANVLTF.

The chain carries TRBV4-1 and TRBJ2-1; TRBD2 matches at 10 bases. V gave up 3 bases and J gave up 6 bases; unmatched junction bases: 8. From germline, CDR1 is MGHRA and CDR2 YSYEKL. This CDR3 region has 16 residues. CDR3 loop: CASSHLAGASANEQFF. Here the CDR3 DNA reads TGCGCCAGCAGCCACCTAGCGGGGGCGAGTGCCAATGAGCAGTTCTTC.

The chain links TRBV7-3 to TRBJ2-1, with TRBD2 matching over 7 bases. The trim removed 2 bases at V and 6 bases at J, leaving 7 bases unmatched. The V gene's germline CDR1 is SGHTA and CDR2 FQGTGA. The CDR3 runs to 15 residues. The DNA for the CDR3 is TGTGCCAGCAGCTTAGTAGCGGGTAACACCAATGAGCAGTTCTTC. Its protein is CASSLVAGNTNEQFF. Combining the CDR3 with reference TRBV7-3 and TRBJ2-1 gives the whole variable domain GAGVSQTPSNKVTEKGKYVELRCDPISGHTALYWYRQSLGQGPEFLIYFQGTGAADDSGLPNDRFFAVRPEGSVSTLKIQRTERGDSAVYLCASSLVAGNTNEQFFGPGTRLTVL.

The CDR3 DNA reads TGTGCCAGTAGTATAGGCGCGGGGCGCCTGGATGGCTACACCTTC. Protein product: CASSIGAGRLDGYTF. The chain employs TRBV19 and TRBJ1-2; D is perhaps TRBD1 (5 bases). Trimming pared 1 base from V and 6 bases from J, leaving 15 bases between. CDR1 is LNHDA, CDR2 SQIVND, per germline (reference sequence). The CDR3 spans 15 residues.

V is TRBV29-1 and J is TRBJ1-1; 10 bases line up with TRBD1. From germline, CDR1 is SQVTM and CDR2 ANQGSEA. The CDR3 contains 15 residues. V trimming: 4 bases; J trimming: 0 bases; junction bases outside the gene matches: 5. The CDR3 loop is CSVAGQGTVNTEAFF. CDR3 in DNA: TGCAGCGTTGCGGGACAGGGGACCGTGAACACTGAAGCTTTCTTT.

The rearrangement links TRBV19 to TRBJ1-6; a weak D match, TRBD1 (6 bases). This CDR3 has 14 residues. The germline V and J ends were trimmed by 4 bases and 5 bases, with 9 bases remaining between them. Germline V CDR1 and CDR2: LNHDA, SQIVND (reference sequence). CDR3 loop: CASSKDRDNSPLHF. In DNA, the CDR3 is TGTGCCAGTAGTAAGGACAGAGATAATTCACCCCTCCACTTT.

The CDR3 DNA reads TGCGCCAGCAGCTCAAGTAGCAGAGCCGGGGAGCTGTTTTTT. It codes for CASSSSSRAGELFF. The rearrangement uses TRBV5-1 and TRBJ2-2, with D unresolved. Trimming removed 3 bases at V and 6 bases at J, with 12 bases between. The CDR3 has 14 residues. Germline CDR1 is SGHRS and CDR2 is YFSETQ.

This clone counts as medium-sized. The V call is TRBV6-1, the J call TRBJ2-1, with D possibly being TRBD2 (6 bases). The V end was cut by 1 base, the J end by 2 bases, with 12 bases between. The V gene's germline CDR1 is MNHNS and CDR2 SASEGT. This CDR3 region has 16 residues. In DNA, the CDR3 is TGTGCCAGCAGTGAAGATGCCGGGAGTCCCTACAATGAGCAGTTCTTC. It translates to CASSEDAGSPYNEQFF.